This T cell receptor beta chain was observed in a study of T cell responses to AZD1222 COVID-19 vaccine. Germline V gene sequence: CDR1 SGHRS, CDR2 YFSETQ. V lost 6 bases, J lost 7 bases, and 17 bases lay in between. This CDR3 region has 15 residues. The table came from immunoSEQ multiplex PCR; TCRdb's copy has only in-frame clones and leaves some out. The table shows tens of thousands of clones, with almost 90% occurring only once. A note on this clone: The antigen remains unidentified.

Study-wide points: All repertoire sampling was performed exclusively after the peak T cell response. Among the donors, most were white British and more were female, and clonal diversity was possibly underestimated. An increase in Spike-specific TCR breadth and depth was observed after two AZD1222 doses.

Combined were second doses at about 4 or about 12 weeks. Here the sequenced sample was peripheral blood, taken 28 days after the second AZD1222 dose. This sequence originates from an adult who received the AZD1222 COVID-19 vaccine. This sequence joins TRBV5-1 and TRBJ1-6; D not resolved. CDR3 in DNA: TGCGCCAGCACCCCCGGCCAAAGTGGGAATTCACCCCTCCACTTT. Its protein is CASTPGQSGNSPLHF. Looking up the rest from reference TRBV5-1 and TRBJ1-6 gives the full variable domain: KAGVTQTPRYLIKTRGQQVTLSCSPISGHRSVSWYQQTPGQGLQFLFEYFSETQRNKGNFPGRFSGRQFSNSRSEMNVSTLELGDSALYLCASTPGQSGNSPLHFGNGTRLTVT.